This T cell receptor beta chain was found in a study of cytomegalovirus exposure and HLA in healthy donors. CDR1 and CDR2 (germline): MDHEN, SYDVKM. Trimming cost V 3 bases and J 3 bases, with 10 bases left between them. The CDR3 loop spans 14 amino acids. Libraries were prepared by immunoSEQ multiplex PCR; TCRdb keeps only in-frame clonotypes and omits some of them. The sample lists 160,000 or so clones; roughly 80% were seen once. Study results and limitations: Most TCR sequences proved rare, with some public TCRs found in many donors. A list of roughly 180 TCR beta chains associated with cytomegalovirus was given. According to reports, the classifier identified cytomegalovirus status with high specificity and sensitivity.

In regard to this clone: The antigen is undetermined.

This TCR was recovered from a man between 25 and 39 years old in good health and CMV-seropositive. The sequenced material came from PBMCs. This chain uses TRBV28 with TRBJ2-3; D is possibly TRBD2 (5 bases). DNA for the CDR3: TGTGCCAGCAGTTTGGTGAGGGTAACAGATACGCAGTATTTT. This encodes CASSLVRVTDTQYF.